This T cell receptor (beta chain) was documented in a study of STAT5B mutations in CD4+ large granular lymphocyte leukemia. Study-level results: Patient CD4-sorted repertoires stayed more clonal than healthy ones after leukemic-clone removal.

Bead-separated CD4+, CD4+CD8+, CD57+ or CD56+ fractions, or PBMC, were used. Comment on this clone: What it recognizes is unknown.

The authors' processing: A productive frequency of 2.59 x 10-5 was the lowest detectable. Repertoires were generated with immunoSEQ multiplex PCR, while TCRdb's copy carries only in-frame clones and drops some. V and J calls and clone size are given by that table; D and trimming were obtained from the DNA. The sample comprises thousands of clones, roughly 91% of which are singletons, and about half rests with the top ten. Trimming stripped 3 bases from V and 4 bases from J, with 9 bases between. CDR3 length: 13 residues. Per germline, CDR1 KGHSH and CDR2 LQKENI. The sequencing input was PBMCs. The chain uses TRBV18 and TRBJ1-2; D gene unclear. This receptor was taken from a woman in her sixties or seventies with CD4+ T-cell large granular lymphocyte leukemia. For the CDR3, the DNA is TGTGCCAGCTCACCGTCGCCAATCTATGGCTACACCTTC. This codes for CASSPSPIYGYTF.